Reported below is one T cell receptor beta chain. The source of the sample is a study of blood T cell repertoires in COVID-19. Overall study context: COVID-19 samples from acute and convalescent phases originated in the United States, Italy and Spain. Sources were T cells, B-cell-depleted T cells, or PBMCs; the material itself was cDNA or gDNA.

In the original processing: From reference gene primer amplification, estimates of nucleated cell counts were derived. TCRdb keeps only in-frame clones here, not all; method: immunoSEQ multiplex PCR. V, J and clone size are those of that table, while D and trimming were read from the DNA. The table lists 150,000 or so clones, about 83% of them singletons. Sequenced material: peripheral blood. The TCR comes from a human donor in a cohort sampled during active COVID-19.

CDR3 DNA: TGTGCCAGCAGCCGCTCTCCTGACAGTGCGGGAAAGCCCCAGCATTTT. Translation gives CASSRSPDSAGKPQHF. The chain combines TRBV7-6 with TRBJ1-5; D perhaps matches TRBD1 (5 bases). In germline, CDR1 is SGHVS, CDR2 FNYEAQ. The ends were cut back, 5 bases at V and 8 bases at J, with 22 bases in the middle. The CDR3 is 16 residues long.